This TCR beta chain was captured in a study of shared clonotypes between healthy human individuals. About the research overall: A donor's plate count was three for CD4 naive and three for CD4 memory; CD8 naive had two and CD8 memory one.

Germline-derived CDR1 and CDR2 are LNHDA and SQIVND (reference sequence). J lost 5 bases, V lost 6 bases, and 7 bases had no gene match. There are 14 residues in the CDR3. For this clone: What it binds is not known.

General study findings and limits: Among non-shared clonotypes, generation probabilities were lower than among those shared by all four donors.

The assay was immunoSEQ multiplex PCR, and TCRdb's table has in-frame clones only and misses some. The table has 1 million to 1.2 million clones, roughly 80% seen once. Sequencing was carried out using memory CD4+ T cells from PBMCs. Subset defined: CD45RA-negative fraction. This receptor was identified in a man aged 18 to 30 in good health. Some clones in this sample may be carry-over from other donors' samples. The V gene is TRBV19, the J gene TRBJ2-5; 9 positions agree with TRBD1. CDR3 loop: CASSTRTGDETQYF. DNA of the CDR3: TGTGCCAGTAGCACCAGGACAGGGGATGAGACCCAGTACTTC.